This T cell receptor (beta chain) was obtained from a study of shared clonotypes between healthy human individuals. Libraries were prepared by immunoSEQ multiplex PCR; TCRdb keeps only in-frame clonotypes and omits some of them. The table has about 820,000 clones, 80% to 95% seen once. After removal of 2 bases from V and 0 bases from J, the junction contained 9 bases not matched to a gene. The CDR3 spans 17 residues. The germline V gene encodes CDR1 LNHDA and CDR2 SQIVND (reference sequence). As defined, naive CD8 cells were CD45RO-negative and positively selected for CCR7, with terminally differentiated effector memory CD45RA+ cells excluded.

The sample comprised naive CD8+ T cells sorted from blood. V and J are TRBV19 and TRBJ2-7; 8 positions agree with TRBD2. This clonotype was sampled from a man aged 25-45 years in good health. This CDR3 is CASSIWAAGGRSYEQYF. Here the CDR3 DNA reads TGTGCCAGTAGTATATGGGCGGCGGGAGGCCGCTCCTACGAGCAGTACTTC. Full variable domain (rest looked up from reference TRBV19 and TRBJ2-7): DGGITQSPKYLFRKEGQNVTLSCEQNLNHDAMYWYRQDPGQGLRLIYYSQIVNDFQKGDIAEGYSVSREKKESFPLTVTSAQKNPTAFYLCASSIWAAGGRSYEQYFGPGTRLTVT.